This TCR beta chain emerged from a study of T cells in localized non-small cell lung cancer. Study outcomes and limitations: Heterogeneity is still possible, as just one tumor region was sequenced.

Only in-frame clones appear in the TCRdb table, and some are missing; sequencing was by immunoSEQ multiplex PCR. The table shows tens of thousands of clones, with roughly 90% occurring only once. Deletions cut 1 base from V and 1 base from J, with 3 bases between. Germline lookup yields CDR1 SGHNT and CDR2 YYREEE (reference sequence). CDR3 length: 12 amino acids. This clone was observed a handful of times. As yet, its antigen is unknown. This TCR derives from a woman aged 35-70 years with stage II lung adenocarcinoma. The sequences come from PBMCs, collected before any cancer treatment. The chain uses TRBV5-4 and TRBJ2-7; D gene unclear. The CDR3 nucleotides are TGTGCCAGCAGCTTGAATTCCTACGAGCAGTACTTC. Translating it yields CASSLNSYEQYF.